These 9 T cell receptor beta chains were all obtained from the same sample, sequenced in a study of blood T cell repertoires in COVID-19. Clones were read by immunoSEQ multiplex PCR, and TCRdb kept only the in-frame ones, dropping some. Here the sample spans under 150,000 clones, 80% to 90% being singletons. The sequencing input was peripheral blood. These receptors were collected from a human donor in a cohort sampled during active COVID-19.

The chain recombines TRBV5-1 with TRBJ2-7, with D perhaps TRBD1 (5 bases). Germline CDR1 reads SGHRS; CDR2 reads YFSETQ. The V gene lost 4 bases and the J gene lost 0 bases, with 14 bases spanning the gap. The CDR3 consists of 15 residues. CDR3 sequence (DNA): TGCGCCAGCAGCGTCGGACAAATGAGCTCCTACGAGCAGTACTTC. Protein product: CASSVGQMSSYEQYF.

In this sample, this clone turned up once. The rearrangement uses TRBV30 and TRBJ2-5; D unclear. Trimming cost V 0 bases and J 1 base, with 12 bases left between them. Germline values: CDR1 GTSNPN, CDR2 SVGIG (reference sequence). The CDR3 contains 15 residues. The CDR3 protein is CAWSVPQVPQETQYF. The CDR3 nucleotides read TGTGCCTGGAGTGTACCCCAGGTCCCCCAAGAGACCCAGTACTTC. The full variable domain, in which reference TRBV30 and TRBJ2-5 provide the parts outside the CDR3, is SQTIHQWPATLVQPVGSPLSLECTVEGTSNPNLYWYRQAAGRGLQLLFYSVGIGQISSEVPQNLSASRPQDRQFILSSKKLLLSDSGFYLCAWSVPQVPQETQYFGPGTRLLVL.

V is TRBV10-3 and J is TRBJ2-3; 7 bases fit TRBD2. V shed 10 bases, J shed 0 bases, and the junction held 10 bases outside the gene matches. The CDR3 has 15 residues. Germline V lookup: CDR1 ENHRY, CDR2 SYGVKD. CDR3 sequence (DNA): TGTGCCACTGAAATGGGGGGGTACAGCACAGATACGCAGTATTTT. Its translation: CATEMGGYSTDTQYF.

This chain connects TRBV5-1 to TRBJ2-7, with TRBD1 identical over 9 bases. CDR3 length: 17 amino acids. From germline, CDR1 is SGHRS and CDR2 YFSETQ. V shed 0 bases and J 2 bases; nucleotides not matched to a gene: 9. CDR3 in amino acids: CASSLDGQGPLAYEQYF. As DNA, the CDR3 is TGCGCCAGCAGCTTGGACGGACAGGGGCCCCTAGCCTACGAGCAGTACTTC.

The rearrangement links TRBV20-1 to TRBJ2-7; D unresolved. Germline loops: CDR1 DFQATT, CDR2 SNEGSKA (reference sequence). The CDR3 loop spans 10 amino acids. Trimming pared 8 bases from V and 3 bases from J, leaving 8 bases between. As DNA, the CDR3 is TGCAGTCGAGAGTACTACGAGCAGTACTTC. It encodes CSREYYEQYF.

This sequence joins TRBV13 and TRBJ2-3, with 7 nucleotides matching TRBD2. The length of the CDR3 is 16 residues. Germline CDR1 is PRHDT and CDR2 is FYEKMQ (reference sequence). Trimming cost V 5 bases and J 5 bases; bases outside gene matches: 13. The CDR3 here is CASSPAMLAERDTQYF. The CDR3 coding sequence is TGTGCCAGCAGCCCCGCTATGCTAGCGGAGCGAGATACGCAGTATTTT.

J is TRBJ2-2 and V is TRBV4-1; 7 bases agree with TRBD1. CDR1 and CDR2 from the germline V gene are MGHRA and YSYEKL. The J segment lost 5 bases and the V segment lost 4 bases, leaving 10 bases of the junction unmatched. The CDR3 runs to 16 residues. The CDR3 region is CASSLRGQRGTGELFF. The CDR3 DNA is TGCGCCAGCAGCCTCAGGGGACAGAGAGGAACCGGGGAGCTGTTTTTT.

This chain uses TRBV7-2 with TRBJ1-1, with a weak D call TRBD1 (6 bases). This CDR3 region has 15 residues. Trimming left V 2 bases short and J 1 base short, with 11 bases between. The V gene's germline CDR1 is SGHTA and CDR2 FQGNSA. The CDR3 sequence: CASSLLGARNTEAFF. CDR3 sequence (DNA): TGTGCCAGCAGCTTATTGGGGGCGAGGAACACTGAAGCTTTCTTT.

V gene TRBV19 combines with J gene TRBJ1-1; TRBD1 agrees at 9 bases. Germline V gene sequence: CDR1 LNHDA, CDR2 SQIVND (reference sequence). V gave up 3 bases and J gave up 5 bases; unmatched junction bases: 13. The CDR3 loop spans 17 amino acids. The CDR3 region is CASSIDAGQGSWTEAFF. In DNA, the CDR3 is TGTGCCAGTAGTATTGATGCGGGACAGGGATCTTGGACTGAAGCTTTCTTT.